A single sample is the source of the 25 T cell receptor beta chains below, sequenced in a study of T cells after yellow fever vaccination. Using its own MiXCR run on the 5' RACE reads, TCRdb lists one record per CDR3 protein. In the table there are about 430,000 distinct CDR3 sequences, around a sixth of which are singletons. The sequencing used PBMCs, collected before the yellow fever booster vaccination. The receptors were sampled from a man aged 18 to 30 who received the YFV17D yellow fever vaccine.

In this sample, this clonotype turned up a few times. The genes are TRBV12-3 or TRBV12-4 and TRBJ2-3, with TRBD2 identical over 10 bases. V was clipped by 6 bases and J by 2 bases; unmatched bases: 11. The CDR3 runs 17 residues. In DNA, the CDR3 is TGTGCCAGCAGCCTACCCGCACTAGCGGGGTACACAGATACGCAGTATTTT. Its translation is CASSLPALAGYTDTQYF.

The chain couples TRBV6-2 or TRBV6-3 to TRBJ2-4; maybe TRBD2 (5 bases). The CDR3 has 13 residues. Trimming left V 6 bases short and J 8 bases short, with 14 bases between. The germline CDR1 and CDR2 sequences are MNHEY and SVGEGT. This CDR3 reads CASSTLHGDIQYF. The DNA of the CDR3 is TGTGCCAGCAGCACCCTCCACGGGGACATTCAGTACTTC.

This clonotype was recorded a few times. V usage is TRBV28 and J usage is TRBJ1-1; no clear D gene. Trimming left V 10 bases short and J 1 base short, with 13 bases between. The CDR3 is made up of 13 amino acids. From germline, CDR1 is MDHEN and CDR2 SYDVKM. The CDR3 DNA sequence: TGTGCCACCGAGCTTTTCGGGAACACTGAAGCTTTCTTT. This gives the protein CATELFGNTEAFF.

This clonotype has just a few counts. The chain carries TRBV4-3 and TRBJ1-2, with 8 bases aligning to TRBD1. The CDR3 totals 15 residues. Unmatched junction bases numbered 5, after V lost 1 base and J lost 4 bases. Germline-derived CDR1 and CDR2 are LGHNA and YSLEER. For the CDR3, the DNA is TGCGCCAGCAGCCAAGTCCAGGGGGCCTCCTATGGCTACACCTTC. As protein: CASSQVQGASYGYTF.

This clonotype was detected a few times. V usage is TRBV20-1 and J usage is TRBJ1-5, with a possible D match to TRBD1 (5 bases). The V end lost 5 bases, the J end lost 7 bases, and 12 bases lay between the germline ends. The CDR3 covers 12 residues. Germline values: CDR1 DFQATT, CDR2 SNEGSKA (reference sequence). The CDR3 coding sequence is TGCAGTGCTCGGGGACTTAACCAGCCCCAGCATTTT. Its translation: CSARGLNQPQHF.

In nucleotides, the CDR3 is TGTGCCATCAGTGAAGCAGGGGGTAATTCACCCCTCCACTTT. This sequence encodes CAISEAGGNSPLHF. The chain employs TRBV10-3 and TRBJ1-6; 7 nucleotides match TRBD1. CDR3 length: 14 residues. CDR1 and CDR2 from the germline V gene are ENHRY and SYGVKD. Germline trimming cut 3 bases from V and 6 bases from J; bases unmatched to any gene: 2.

J is TRBJ2-7 and V is TRBV11-2; no reliable D call. There are 12 residues in the CDR3. Per the germline V gene, CDR1 is SGHAT and CDR2 is FQNNGV. V shed 3 bases and J shed 7 bases, with 10 bases lying between them. The CDR3 is CASSLRTWEQYV. CDR3 DNA: TGTGCCAGCAGCTTGCGGACGTGGGAGCAGTACGTC.

The V and J genes are TRBV29-1 and TRBJ1-1; 9 bases fit TRBD1. Trimming removed 7 bases from V and 2 bases from J; junction bases left unmatched: 8. This CDR3 comprises 14 residues. Looked up from germline, CDR1 is SQVTM and CDR2 is ANQGSEA. CDR3: CSAGQGIGNTEAFF. CDR3 nucleotides: TGCAGCGCCGGACAGGGGATCGGAAACACTGAAGCTTTCTTT.

This clonotype was counted between two and nine times. This chain connects TRBV27 to TRBJ2-7, with D uncertain. Trimming stripped 4 bases from V and 2 bases from J, with 9 bases between. Germline lookup yields CDR1 MNHEY and CDR2 SMNVEV (reference sequence). CDR3 size: 13 residues. CDR3 region: CASSWTDAYEQYF. The DNA for the CDR3 is TGTGCCAGCAGTTGGACGGACGCCTACGAGCAGTACTTC.

Ten or more counts support this clonotype. The V and J genes are TRBV2 and TRBJ2-1, with no clear D. CDR1 SNHLY and CDR2 FYNNEI come from the germline V gene. The CDR3 is made up of 11 amino acids. V was pared by 6 bases and J by 7 bases, with 7 bases between. The CDR3 region is CASSLENEQFF. In nucleotides, the CDR3 is TGTGCCAGCAGCTTAGAGAATGAGCAGTTCTTC.

This clonotype was seen only a few times. The CDR3 is CASSAGTGTYEQYV. The CDR3 DNA sequence: TGTGCCAGCAGTGCCGGGACAGGAACCTACGAGCAGTACGTC. The genes are TRBV6-5 and TRBJ2-7, with TRBD1 matching 8 bases. The CDR3 loop spans 14 amino acids. Germline V gene lookup returns CDR1 MNHEY and CDR2 SVGAGI. The trim removed 5 bases at V and 2 bases at J, leaving 5 bases unmatched.

The chain links TRBV5-1 to TRBJ2-3; D is unresolved. V lost 1 base and J lost 5, with 17 bases in between. Germline CDR1 is SGHRS and CDR2 is YFSETQ. The CDR3 has 16 amino acids. The CDR3 DNA follows: TGCGCCAGCAGCTTGCTAGGCCGAAACACACAAGATACGCAGTATTTT. It translates to CASSLLGRNTQDTQYF.

This clonotype showed up just a few times. V is TRBV5-6 and J is TRBJ2-5; TRBD1 matches at 10 bases. The CDR3 extends over 14 amino acids. From germline, CDR1 is SGHDT and CDR2 YYEEEE. With V trimmed by 4 bases and J by 3 bases, 3 bases remained unmatched. The CDR3 nucleotides are TGTGCCAGCAGCGCCGGGACAGGGGAAGAGACCCAGTACTTC. It encodes CASSAGTGEETQYF.

This rearrangement joins TRBV29-1 to TRBJ1-1; no clear D gene. This CDR3 region has 11 residues. Germline loops: CDR1 SQVTM, CDR2 ANQGSEA. V lost 6 bases and J lost 3, with 8 bases in between. CDR3 residues: CSVRWDTEAFF. Here the CDR3 DNA reads TGCAGCGTCCGGTGGGACACTGAAGCTTTCTTT.

The rearrangement uses TRBV7-3 and TRBJ1-6; D may be TRBD1 (6 bases). Trimming stripped 0 bases from V and 6 bases from J, with 9 bases between. The CDR3 contains 15 residues. Germline CDR1 SGHTA, CDR2 FQGTGA. The DNA for the CDR3 is TGTGCCAGCAGCTTAACAGGGGGTCGTAATTCACCCCTCCACTTT. This codes for CASSLTGGRNSPLHF.

This clonotype has just a few counts. The chain has TRBV12-3 or TRBV12-4 and TRBJ1-2, with D uncertain. This CDR3 spans 14 amino acids. Trimming took 7 bases from V and 2 from J, leaving 14 bases between them. CDR3 loop: CASTSGPGNYGYTF. CDR3 in DNA: TGTGCCAGCACCTCCGGGCCGGGGAACTATGGCTACACCTTC.

The V and J genes are TRBV5-1 and TRBJ1-2; the D is unclear. Germline V lookup: CDR1 SGHRS, CDR2 YFSETQ. The V end lost 0 bases, the J end lost 7 bases, and 13 bases lay between the germline ends. This CDR3 spans 14 amino acids. This CDR3 reads CASSLEGTVSGYTF. CDR3 sequence (DNA): TGCGCCAGCAGCTTGGAGGGCACGGTGTCTGGCTACACCTTC.

This clonotype was picked up many times. The rearrangement uses TRBV20-1 and TRBJ2-7; D might be TRBD1 (5 bases). Germline CDR1 DFQATT, CDR2 SNEGSKA (reference sequence). Trimming removed 4 bases at V and 6 bases at J, with 19 bases between. The CDR3 totals 14 residues. CDR3 region: CSAITGPLSGEQYV. The CDR3 DNA reads as TGCAGTGCTATAACAGGTCCGCTTTCGGGCGAGCAGTACGTC.

The CDR3 sequence is CASSFGTGGDAYYGYTF. For the CDR3, the DNA is TGTGCCAGCAGCTTCGGGACAGGGGGCGACGCTTACTATGGCTACACCTTC. This sequence joins TRBV5-5 and TRBJ1-2; 12 bases map to TRBD1. The length of the CDR3 is 17 residues. The V gene's germline CDR1 is SGHKS and CDR2 YYEKEE (reference sequence). V trimming: 2 bases; J trimming: 3 bases; junction bases outside the gene matches: 8. The variable domain in full, with the rest retrieved from reference TRBV5-5 and TRBJ1-2, is DAGVTQSPTHLIKTRGQQVTLRCSPISGHKSVSWYQQVLGQGPQFIFQYYEKEERGRGNFPDRFSARQFPNYSSELNVNALLLGDSALYLCASSFGTGGDAYYGYTFGSGTRLTVV.

Sample share makes this clonotype medium-sized. The J gene is TRBJ2-2, the V gene TRBV27, with TRBD2 matching over 11 bases. CDR1 is MNHEY, CDR2 SMNVEV, per germline (reference sequence). V gave up 2 bases and J gave up 7 bases; unmatched junction bases: 9. This CDR3 has 17 amino acids. CDR3 sequence reads: CASSLLIAGGQGGELFF. CDR3 DNA sequence: TGTGCCAGCAGTTTACTTATAGCGGGGGGGCAAGGCGGGGAGCTGTTTTTT.

This clonotype was seen a handful of times. The CDR3 DNA reads as TGTGCCAGCAGCTTAGGACGGTGGAAAGATGAGCAGTTCTTC. Residues: CASSLGRWKDEQFF. The chain uses TRBV13 and TRBJ2-1; D gene uncertain. The CDR3 runs 14 residues. Between the trimmed V and J ends, which lost 0 bases and 8 bases, there was a span of 11 bases. CDR1 is PRHDT and CDR2 is FYEKMQ in the germline V gene (reference sequence).

V gene TRBV7-3 combines with J gene TRBJ1-2; possibly TRBD1 for D (5 bases). CDR3 length: 16 amino acids. Germline assignment: CDR1 SGHTA and CDR2 FQGTGA. The germline V and J ends were trimmed by 8 bases and 5 bases, with 24 bases remaining between them. Here the CDR3 reads CASDVGGSISPYGYTF. The CDR3 DNA follows: TGTGCCAGCGATGTGGGGGGTTCCATTTCCCCGTATGGCTACACCTTC.

The J gene is TRBJ2-1, the V gene TRBV20-1; 13 bases match TRBD2. Germline-derived CDR1 and CDR2 are DFQATT and SNEGSKA (reference sequence). J lost 6 bases, V lost 5 bases, and 4 bases had no gene match. CDR3 size: 14 residues. The DNA for the CDR3 is TGCAGTGCTGGGACTAGCGGGGCCACCAATGAGCAGTTCTTC. Translation gives CSAGTSGATNEQFF.

This chain links TRBV15 with TRBJ2-4; D possibly matches TRBD1 or TRBD2 (6 bases each). V was trimmed by 3 bases and J by 2 bases, leaving 14 bases between them. Germline loops: CDR1 LNHNV, CDR2 YYDKDF (reference sequence). This CDR3 region has 16 residues. Here the CDR3 DNA reads TGTGCCACCAGCAGGGCCAAGGGGGGAACCAAAAACATTCAGTACTTC. This gives the protein CATSRAKGGTKNIQYF.

This chain uses TRBV12-5 with TRBJ1-2; the match to TRBD1 covers 11 bases. This CDR3 is 17 amino acids long. Germline-derived CDR1 and CDR2 are LGHNT and FRNRAP. The trim removed 0 bases at V and 4 bases at J, leaving 7 bases unmatched. The CDR3 coding sequence is TGTGCTAGTGGTTTGGTCTCCGGGACAGGGGGTATCTATGGCTACACCTTC. Encoded protein: CASGLVSGTGGIYGYTF. Looking up the rest from reference TRBV12-5 and TRBJ1-2 gives the full variable domain: DARVTQTPRHKVTEMGQEVTMRCQPILGHNTVFWYRQTMMQGLELLAYFRNRAPLDDSGMPKDRFSAEMPDATLATLKIQPSEPRDSAVYFCASGLVSGTGGIYGYTFGSGTRLTVV.